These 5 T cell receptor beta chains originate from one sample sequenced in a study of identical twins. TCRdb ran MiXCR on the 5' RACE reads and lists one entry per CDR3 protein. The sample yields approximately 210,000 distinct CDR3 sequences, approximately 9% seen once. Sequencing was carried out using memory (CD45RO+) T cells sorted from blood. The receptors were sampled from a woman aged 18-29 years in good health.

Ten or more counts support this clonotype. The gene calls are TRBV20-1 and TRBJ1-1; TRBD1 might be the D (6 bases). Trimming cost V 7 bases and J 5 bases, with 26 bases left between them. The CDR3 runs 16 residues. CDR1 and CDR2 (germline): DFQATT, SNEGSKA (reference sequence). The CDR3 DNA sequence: TGCAGTGTCACCTCCGGGGGCGCGGGGTCGGGTACTGAAGCTTTCTTT. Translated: CSVTSGGAGSGTEAFF.

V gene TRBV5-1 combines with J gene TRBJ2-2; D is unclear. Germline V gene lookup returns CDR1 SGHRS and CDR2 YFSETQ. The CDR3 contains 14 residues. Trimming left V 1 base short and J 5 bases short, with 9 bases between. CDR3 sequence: CASSLPVATGELFF. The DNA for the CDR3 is TGCGCCAGCAGCTTGCCGGTAGCAACCGGGGAGCTGTTTTTT.

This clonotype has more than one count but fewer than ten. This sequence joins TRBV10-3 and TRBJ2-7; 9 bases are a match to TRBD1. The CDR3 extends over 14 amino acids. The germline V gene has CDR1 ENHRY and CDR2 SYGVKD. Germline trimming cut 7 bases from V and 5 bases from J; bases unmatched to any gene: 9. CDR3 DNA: TGTGCCATCAAGACAGGGGGTTCGGGTAACGAGCAGTACTTC. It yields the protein CAIKTGGSGNEQYF.

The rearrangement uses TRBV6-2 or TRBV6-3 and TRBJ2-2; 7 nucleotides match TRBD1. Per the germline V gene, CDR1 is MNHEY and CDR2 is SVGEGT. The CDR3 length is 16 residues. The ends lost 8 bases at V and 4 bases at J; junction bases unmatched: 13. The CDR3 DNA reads TGTGCCAGCTTTCAAGGGGGCCGGGACACCACCGGGGAGCTGTTTTTT. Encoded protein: CASFQGGRDTTGELFF.

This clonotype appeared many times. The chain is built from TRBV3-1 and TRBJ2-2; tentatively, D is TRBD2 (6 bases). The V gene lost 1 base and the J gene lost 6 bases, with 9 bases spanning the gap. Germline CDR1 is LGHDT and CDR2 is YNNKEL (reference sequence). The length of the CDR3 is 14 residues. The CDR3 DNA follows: TGTGCCAGCAGCCAAGCGGGAGTCCCCGGGGAGCTGTTTTTT. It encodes CASSQAGVPGELFF.